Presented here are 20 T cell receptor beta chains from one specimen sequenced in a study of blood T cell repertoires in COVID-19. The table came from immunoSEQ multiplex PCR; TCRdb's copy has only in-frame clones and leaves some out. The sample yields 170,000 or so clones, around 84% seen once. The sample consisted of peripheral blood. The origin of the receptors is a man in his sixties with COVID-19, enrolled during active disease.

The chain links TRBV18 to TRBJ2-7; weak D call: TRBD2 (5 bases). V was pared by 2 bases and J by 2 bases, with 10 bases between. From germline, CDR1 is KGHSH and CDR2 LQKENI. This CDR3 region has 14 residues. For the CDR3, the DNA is TGTGCCAGCTCACCAAGGGAGATTACCTACGAGCAGTACTTC. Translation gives CASSPREITYEQYF.

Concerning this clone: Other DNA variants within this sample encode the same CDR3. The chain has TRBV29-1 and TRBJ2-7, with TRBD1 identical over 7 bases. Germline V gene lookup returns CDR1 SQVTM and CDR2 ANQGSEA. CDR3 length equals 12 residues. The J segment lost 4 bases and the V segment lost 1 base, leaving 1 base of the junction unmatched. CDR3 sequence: CSVEGQGYEQYF. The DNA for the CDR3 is TGCAGCGTTGAAGGACAGGGTTACGAGCAGTACTTC.

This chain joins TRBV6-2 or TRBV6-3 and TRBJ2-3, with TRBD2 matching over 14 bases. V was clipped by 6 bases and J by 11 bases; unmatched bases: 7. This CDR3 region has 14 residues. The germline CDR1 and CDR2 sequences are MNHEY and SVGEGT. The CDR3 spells CASSSGLAGEVQYF. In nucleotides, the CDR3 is TGTGCCAGCAGCTCGGGACTAGCGGGGGAGGTGCAGTATTTT.

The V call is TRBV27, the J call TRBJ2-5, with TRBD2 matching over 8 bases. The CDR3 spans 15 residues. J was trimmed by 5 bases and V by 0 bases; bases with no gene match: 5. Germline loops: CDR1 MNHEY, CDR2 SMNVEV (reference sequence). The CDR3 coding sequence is TGTGCCAGCAGTTTATCCGGGACTAGGGTCGAGACCCAGTACTTC. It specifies CASSLSGTRVETQYF.

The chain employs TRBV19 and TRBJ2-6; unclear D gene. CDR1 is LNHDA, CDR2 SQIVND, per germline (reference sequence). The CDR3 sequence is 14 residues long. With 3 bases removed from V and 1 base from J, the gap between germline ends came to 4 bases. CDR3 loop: CASSMQSGANVLTF. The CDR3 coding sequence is TGTGCCAGTAGTATGCAGTCTGGGGCCAACGTCCTGACTTTC.

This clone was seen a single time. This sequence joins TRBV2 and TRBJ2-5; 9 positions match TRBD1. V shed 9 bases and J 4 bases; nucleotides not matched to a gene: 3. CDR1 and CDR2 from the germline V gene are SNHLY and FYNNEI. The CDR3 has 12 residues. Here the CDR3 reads CASRTGVETQYF. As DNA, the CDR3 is TGTGCCAGTAGGACAGGGGTAGAGACCCAGTACTTC.

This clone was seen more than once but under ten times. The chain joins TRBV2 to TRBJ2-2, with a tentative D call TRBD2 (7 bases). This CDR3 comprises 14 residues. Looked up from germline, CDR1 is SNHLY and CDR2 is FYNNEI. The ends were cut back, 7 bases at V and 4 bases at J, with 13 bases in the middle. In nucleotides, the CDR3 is TGTGCCAGCACGGGGGGCTCCGGCACCGGGGAGCTGTTTTTT. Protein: CASTGGSGTGELFF. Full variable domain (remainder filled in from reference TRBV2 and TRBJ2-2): EPEVTQTPSHQVTQMGQEVILRCVPISNHLYFYWYRQILGQKVEFLVSFYNNEISEKSEIFDDQFSVERPDGSNFTLKIRSTKLEDSAMYFCASTGGSGTGELFFGEGSRLTVL.

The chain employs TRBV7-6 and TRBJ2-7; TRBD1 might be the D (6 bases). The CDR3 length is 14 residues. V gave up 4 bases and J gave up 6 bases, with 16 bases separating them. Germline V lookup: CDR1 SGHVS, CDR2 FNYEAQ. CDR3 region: CASSSGAGVGEQYF. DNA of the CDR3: TGTGCCAGCAGCTCTGGGGCAGGGGTGGGCGAGCAGTACTTC. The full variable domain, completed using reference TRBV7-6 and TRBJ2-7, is GAGVSQSPRYKVTKRGQDVALRCDPISGHVSLYWYRQALGQGPEFLTYFNYEAQQDKSGLPNDRFSAERPEGSISTLTIQRTEQRDSAMYRCASSSGAGVGEQYFGPGTRLTVT.

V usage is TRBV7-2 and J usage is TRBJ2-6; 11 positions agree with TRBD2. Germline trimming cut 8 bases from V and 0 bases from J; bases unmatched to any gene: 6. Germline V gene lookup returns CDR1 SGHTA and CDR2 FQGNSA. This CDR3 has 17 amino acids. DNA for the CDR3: TGTGCCAGCCAGGGACTAGCGGTCCGCTCTGGGGCCAACGTCCTGACTTTC. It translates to CASQGLAVRSGANVLTF.

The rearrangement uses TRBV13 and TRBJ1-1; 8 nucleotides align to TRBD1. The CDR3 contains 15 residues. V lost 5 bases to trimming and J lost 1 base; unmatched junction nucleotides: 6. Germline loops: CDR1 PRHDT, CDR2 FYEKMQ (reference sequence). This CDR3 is CASSHRGSGNTEAFF. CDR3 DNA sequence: TGTGCCAGCAGCCACAGGGGGTCGGGGAACACTGAAGCTTTCTTT.

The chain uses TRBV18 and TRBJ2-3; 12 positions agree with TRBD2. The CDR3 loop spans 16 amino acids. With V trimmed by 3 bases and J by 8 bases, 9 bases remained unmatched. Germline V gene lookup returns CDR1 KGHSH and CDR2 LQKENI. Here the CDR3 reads CASSPRTSGNRGTQYF. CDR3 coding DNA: TGTGCCAGCTCACCCCGGACTAGCGGGAACAGAGGTACGCAGTATTTT.

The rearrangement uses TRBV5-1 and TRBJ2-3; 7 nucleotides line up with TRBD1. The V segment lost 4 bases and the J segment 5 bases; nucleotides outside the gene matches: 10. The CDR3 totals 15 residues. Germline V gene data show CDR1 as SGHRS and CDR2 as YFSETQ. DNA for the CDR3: TGCGCCAGCAGCATACAAGACAGGGCTAGAGATACGCAGTATTTT. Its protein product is CASSIQDRARDTQYF.

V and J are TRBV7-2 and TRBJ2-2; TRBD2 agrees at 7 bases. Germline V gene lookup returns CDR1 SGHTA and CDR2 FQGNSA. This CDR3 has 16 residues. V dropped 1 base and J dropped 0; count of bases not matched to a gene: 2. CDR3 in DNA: TGTGCCAGCAGCTTAGGAAGCGGGGCGAACACCGGGGAGCTGTTTTTT. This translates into CASSLGSGANTGELFF.

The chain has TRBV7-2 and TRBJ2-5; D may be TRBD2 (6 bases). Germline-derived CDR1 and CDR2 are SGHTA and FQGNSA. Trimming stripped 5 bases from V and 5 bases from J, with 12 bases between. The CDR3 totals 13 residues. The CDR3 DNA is TGTGCCAGCAGCCCCGGGACTGGGGAGACCCAGTACTTC. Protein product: CASSPGTGETQYF.

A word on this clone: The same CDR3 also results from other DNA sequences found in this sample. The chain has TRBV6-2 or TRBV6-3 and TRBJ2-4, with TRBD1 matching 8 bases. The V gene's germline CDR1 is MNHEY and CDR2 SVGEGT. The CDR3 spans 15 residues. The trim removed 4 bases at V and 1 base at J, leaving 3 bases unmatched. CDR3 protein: CASSFRGLAKNIQYF. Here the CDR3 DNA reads TGTGCCAGCAGTTTCAGGGGGCTTGCCAAAAACATTCAGTACTTC.

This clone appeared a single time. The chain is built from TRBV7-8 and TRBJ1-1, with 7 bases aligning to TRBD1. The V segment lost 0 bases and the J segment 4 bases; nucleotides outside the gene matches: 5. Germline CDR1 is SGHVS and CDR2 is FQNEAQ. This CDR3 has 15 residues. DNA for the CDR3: TGTGCCAGCAGCTTAGCTGACAGGGCGAGCACTGAAGCTTTCTTT. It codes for CASSLADRASTEAFF.

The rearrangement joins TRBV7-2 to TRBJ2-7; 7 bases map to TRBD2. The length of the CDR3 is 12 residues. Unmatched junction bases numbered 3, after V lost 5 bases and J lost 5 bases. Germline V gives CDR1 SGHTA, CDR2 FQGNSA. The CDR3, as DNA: TGTGCCAGCAGCCAGACTAGCAACGAGCAGTACTTC. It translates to CASSQTSNEQYF.

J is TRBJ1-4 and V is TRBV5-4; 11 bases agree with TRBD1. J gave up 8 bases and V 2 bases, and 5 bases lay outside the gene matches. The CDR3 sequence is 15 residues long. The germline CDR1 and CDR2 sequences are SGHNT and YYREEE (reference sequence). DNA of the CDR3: TGTGCCAGCAGCTTTTTGGGACAGGGGGTAGAAAAACTGTTTTTT. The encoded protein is CASSFLGQGVEKLFF.

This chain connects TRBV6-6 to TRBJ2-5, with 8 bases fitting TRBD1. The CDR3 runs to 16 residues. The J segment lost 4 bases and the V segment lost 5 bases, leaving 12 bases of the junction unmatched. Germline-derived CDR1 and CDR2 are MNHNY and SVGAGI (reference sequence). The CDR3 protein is CASSRQTGVEGETQYF. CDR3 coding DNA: TGTGCCAGCAGTAGGCAGACAGGGGTCGAGGGAGAGACCCAGTACTTC.

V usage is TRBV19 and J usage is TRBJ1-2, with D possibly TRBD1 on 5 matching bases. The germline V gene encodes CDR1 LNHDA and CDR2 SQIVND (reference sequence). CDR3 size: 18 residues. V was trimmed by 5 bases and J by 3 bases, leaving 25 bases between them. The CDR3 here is CASSSITPGKGRDYGYTF. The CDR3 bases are TGTGCCAGTAGTTCCATAACCCCGGGTAAGGGGCGCGACTATGGCTACACCTTC.